Listed below are T cell receptor beta chains from one sample, sequenced in a study of beta chain features in type 1 diabetes. Measured with immunoSEQ multiplex PCR; TCRdb has only the in-frame clones, and not every one. The table records more than 100,000 clones, under 30% of them present only once. Sample: central memory CD4+ T cells from blood. The receptors stem from a woman between 18 and 30 years old with type 1 diabetes. Each CDR3 is given with its conserved first and last residue. The order of the fields is D gene, J gene, clone size, V gene, CDR3 protein, CDR3 DNA. A D gene is named only where the DNA matches it firmly. Some rows mark clone size as missing; the rest say once, few, many or name a class of expanded clone.

d_gene: TRBD1
j_gene: TRBJ1-2
abundance: NA
v_gene: TRBV6-6
CDR3aa: CASTPSGQGSYTF
CDR3nt: TGTGCCAGCACCCCTTCGGGACAGGGGAGCTACACCTTC

d_gene: NA
j_gene: TRBJ2-2
abundance: NA
v_gene: TRBV28
CDR3aa: CASSPNRGWNGELFF
CDR3nt: TGTGCCAGCAGTCCCAACCGGGGATGGAACGGGGAGCTGTTTTTT

d_gene: TRBD1
j_gene: TRBJ2-7
abundance: NA
v_gene: TRBV28
CDR3aa: CASSIGQGVYEQYF
CDR3nt: TGTGCCAGCAGTATTGGACAGGGAGTCTACGAGCAGTACTTC

d_gene: TRBD1
j_gene: TRBJ1-1
abundance: NA
v_gene: TRBV2
CDR3aa: CAKTGAGNTEAFF
CDR3nt: TGTGCCAAGACAGGGGCCGGGAACACTGAAGCTTTCTTT

d_gene: NA
j_gene: TRBJ2-5
abundance: few
v_gene: TRBV9
CDR3aa: CASSVEGGSGTQYF
CDR3nt: TGTGCCAGCAGCGTAGAAGGAGGGTCGGGGACCCAGTACTTC

d_gene: NA
j_gene: TRBJ1-2
abundance: NA
v_gene: TRBV7-9
CDR3aa: CASSQGQFALYGYTF
CDR3nt: TGTGCCAGCAGCCAAGGACAGTTTGCTCTCTATGGCTACACCTTC

d_gene: NA
j_gene: TRBJ2-7
abundance: NA
v_gene: TRBV6-1
CDR3aa: CASSDQRGGQYF
CDR3nt: TGTGCCAGCAGTGATCAAAGGGGTGGGCAGTACTTC

d_gene: NA
j_gene: TRBJ2-7
abundance: NA
v_gene: TRBV5-1
CDR3aa: CASSSRRDTQGTYEQYF
CDR3nt: TGCGCCAGCAGCTCACGTCGGGACACCCAGGGTACCTACGAGCAGTACTTC

d_gene: TRBD2
j_gene: TRBJ2-5
abundance: few
v_gene: TRBV9
CDR3aa: CASSPSLAAKETQYF
CDR3nt: TGTGCCAGCAGCCCCTCACTAGCGGCGAAAGAGACCCAGTACTTC

d_gene: NA
j_gene: TRBJ2-1
abundance: NA
v_gene: TRBV5-1
CDR3aa: CASSWGAGAAHNEQFF
CDR3nt: TGCGCCAGCAGCTGGGGGGCGGGAGCGGCCCACAATGAGCAGTTCTTC

d_gene: NA
j_gene: TRBJ1-3
abundance: few
v_gene: TRBV7-9
CDR3aa: CASSLATSGNTIYF
CDR3nt: TGTGCCAGCAGCTTAGCCACTTCTGGAAACACCATATATTTT

d_gene: NA
j_gene: TRBJ1-2
abundance: few
v_gene: TRBV29-1
CDR3aa: CSVEEHSTNYGYTF
CDR3nt: TGCAGCGTTGAAGAACACAGTACTAACTATGGCTACACCTTC

d_gene: TRBD1
j_gene: TRBJ2-1
abundance: few
v_gene: TRBV7-8
CDR3aa: CASSTSTGVPTNEQFF
CDR3nt: TGTGCCAGCAGCACCTCGACAGGGGTCCCAACCAATGAGCAGTTCTTC

d_gene: TRBD1
j_gene: TRBJ1-1
abundance: few
v_gene: TRBV6-1
CDR3aa: CAGTRDRADTEAFF
CDR3nt: TGTGCCGGAACCCGGGACAGGGCCGACACTGAAGCTTTCTTT

d_gene: NA
j_gene: TRBJ2-3
abundance: NA
v_gene: TRBV7-8
CDR3aa: CASSGTSGKDTQYF
CDR3nt: TGTGCCAGCAGCGGAACTAGTGGGAAAGATACGCAGTATTTT

d_gene: NA
j_gene: TRBJ1-5
abundance: NA
v_gene: TRBV10-3
CDR3aa: CAISELQGNQPQHF
CDR3nt: TGTGCCATCAGTGAGTTACAGGGTAATCAGCCCCAGCATTTT

d_gene: NA
j_gene: TRBJ1-2
abundance: medium-sized
v_gene: TRBV30
CDR3aa: CAWSWGGYGYTF
CDR3nt: TGTGCCTGGAGTTGGGGGGGCTATGGCTACACCTTC

d_gene: NA
j_gene: TRBJ1-2
abundance: NA
v_gene: TRBV7-8
CDR3aa: CASSLQAGSYGYTF
CDR3nt: TGTGCCAGCAGCTTACAGGCAGGATCCTATGGCTACACCTTC

d_gene: NA
j_gene: TRBJ2-1
abundance: NA
v_gene: TRBV19
CDR3aa: CASGDSNNEQFF
CDR3nt: TGTGCCAGTGGGGACTCCAACAATGAGCAGTTCTTC

d_gene: TRBD1
j_gene: TRBJ1-2
abundance: few
v_gene: TRBV28
CDR3aa: CASSFQHRGQGDGYTF
CDR3nt: TGTGCCAGCAGTTTCCAACACAGGGGGCAAGGAGATGGCTACACCTTC

d_gene: NA
j_gene: TRBJ1-2
abundance: many
v_gene: TRBV7-9
CDR3aa: CASSLDSYGYTF
CDR3nt: TGTGCCAGCAGCCTAGACTCCTATGGCTACACCTTC

d_gene: TRBD2
j_gene: TRBJ2-5
abundance: NA
v_gene: TRBV14
CDR3aa: CASSQRSGAYQETQYF
CDR3nt: TGTGCCAGCAGCCAACGTAGCGGGGCGTACCAAGAGACCCAGTACTTC

d_gene: TRBD1
j_gene: TRBJ1-5
abundance: NA
v_gene: TRBV2
CDR3aa: CASSDTGGKQPQHF
CDR3nt: TGTGCCAGCAGTGATACAGGGGGGAAGCAGCCCCAGCATTTT

d_gene: TRBD1
j_gene: TRBJ2-1
abundance: few
v_gene: TRBV2
CDR3aa: CASDRDRGGNEQFF
CDR3nt: TGTGCCAGCGACCGGGACAGGGGTGGCAATGAGCAGTTCTTC

d_gene: NA
j_gene: TRBJ2-4
abundance: few
v_gene: TRBV28
CDR3aa: CASNPPQGDIQYF
CDR3nt: TGTGCCAGTAATCCCCCGCAGGGTGACATTCAGTACTTC

d_gene: NA
j_gene: TRBJ2-2
abundance: NA
v_gene: TRBV9
CDR3aa: CASSVVGPPLRSDTGELFF
CDR3nt: TGTGCCAGCAGCGTAGTAGGTCCCCCCCTCCGTAGCGACACCGGGGAGCTGTTTTTT

d_gene: NA
j_gene: TRBJ1-4
abundance: NA
v_gene: TRBV7-9
CDR3aa: CASSLVAEANEKLFF
CDR3nt: TGTGCCAGCAGCTTAGTGGCGGAAGCTAATGAAAAACTGTTTTTT

d_gene: TRBD1
j_gene: TRBJ2-7
abundance: NA
v_gene: TRBV5-1
CDR3aa: CASSLAKDRDYEQYF
CDR3nt: TGCGCCAGCAGCTTGGCCAAGGACAGGGACTACGAGCAGTACTTC

d_gene: NA
j_gene: TRBJ1-2
abundance: NA
v_gene: TRBV19
CDR3aa: CASSIGQDYGYTF
CDR3nt: TGTGCCAGTAGTATAGGACAGGACTATGGCTACACCTTC

d_gene: NA
j_gene: TRBJ2-1
abundance: NA
v_gene: TRBV5-1
CDR3aa: CASSLAGVEAGEQFF
CDR3nt: TGCGCCAGCAGCTTGGCTGGGGTGGAGGCGGGCGAGCAGTTCTTC

d_gene: TRBD1
j_gene: TRBJ1-1
abundance: once
v_gene: TRBV4-3
CDR3aa: CASSQGYQGARAFF
CDR3nt: TGCGCCAGCAGCCAAGGGTACCAGGGGGCTAGGGCTTTCTTT

d_gene: TRBD1
j_gene: TRBJ2-3
abundance: few
v_gene: TRBV7-8
CDR3aa: CASSPDRAADTQYF
CDR3nt: TGTGCCAGCAGCCCTGACAGGGCGGCAGATACGCAGTATTTT

d_gene: NA
j_gene: TRBJ2-3
abundance: few
v_gene: TRBV7-9
CDR3aa: CASSPTSASQYF
CDR3nt: TGTGCCAGCAGCCCCACCTCAGCGTCGCAGTATTTT

d_gene: TRBD1
j_gene: TRBJ2-1
abundance: few
v_gene: TRBV18
CDR3aa: CASSRTGTGGNEQFF
CDR3nt: TGTGCCAGCTCTCGCACCGGGACAGGGGGCAATGAGCAGTTCTTC

d_gene: NA
j_gene: TRBJ2-1
abundance: NA
v_gene: TRBV6-5
CDR3aa: CASSYSGLARNEQFF
CDR3nt: TGTGCCAGCAGTTACTCTGGGCTAGCGAGGAATGAGCAGTTCTTC

d_gene: TRBD2
j_gene: TRBJ2-3
abundance: NA
v_gene: TRBV5-1
CDR3aa: CASSFGLAGATDTQYF
CDR3nt: TGCGCCAGCAGCTTCGGACTAGCGGGAGCCACAGATACGCAGTATTTT

d_gene: NA
j_gene: TRBJ1-5
abundance: NA
v_gene: TRBV18
CDR3aa: CASSPSTTYSNQPQHF
CDR3nt: TGTGCCAGCTCACCTTCGACAACTTATAGCAATCAGCCCCAGCATTTT

d_gene: TRBD2
j_gene: TRBJ2-5
abundance: few
v_gene: TRBV5-1
CDR3aa: CASSFGSLAGGQETQYF
CDR3nt: TGCGCCAGCAGCTTCGGAAGCTTAGCGGGAGGTCAAGAGACCCAGTACTTC

d_gene: NA
j_gene: TRBJ1-2
abundance: NA
v_gene: TRBV6-5
CDR3aa: CASSYSVYGGLVGYTF
CDR3nt: TGTGCCAGCAGTTACTCGGTTTACGGAGGACTAGTGGGCTACACCTTC

d_gene: NA
j_gene: TRBJ1-2
abundance: NA
v_gene: TRBV5-1
CDR3aa: CASSLERDQDGYTF
CDR3nt: TGCGCCAGCAGCCTTGAGAGGGATCAGGATGGCTACACCTTC

d_gene: NA
j_gene: TRBJ1-1
abundance: many
v_gene: TRBV29-1
CDR3aa: CSVAGGGTEAFF
CDR3nt: TGCAGCGTTGCGGGGGGCGGCACTGAAGCTTTCTTT

d_gene: NA
j_gene: TRBJ2-3
abundance: few
v_gene: TRBV19
CDR3aa: CASSTFHDSRGRDTQYF
CDR3nt: TGTGCCAGTAGTACCTTCCACGACAGCAGGGGAAGAGATACGCAGTATTTT

d_gene: NA
j_gene: TRBJ2-7
abundance: few
v_gene: TRBV30
CDR3aa: CAWTSSSIGYEQYF
CDR3nt: TGTGCCTGGACTTCTTCTAGCATCGGGTACGAGCAGTACTTC

d_gene: TRBD1
j_gene: TRBJ2-7
abundance: few
v_gene: TRBV2
CDR3aa: CASRGQGVSYEQYF
CDR3nt: TGTGCCAGCAGAGGACAGGGGGTGTCCTACGAGCAGTACTTC

d_gene: TRBD1
j_gene: TRBJ2-4
abundance: few
v_gene: TRBV5-1
CDR3aa: CASSPNPGTGPNIQYF
CDR3nt: TGCGCCAGCAGCCCTAATCCCGGGACAGGACCGAACATTCAGTACTTC

d_gene: NA
j_gene: TRBJ2-5
abundance: few
v_gene: TRBV7-8
CDR3aa: CASSYAEETQYF
CDR3nt: TGTGCCAGCAGCTACGCGGAAGAGACCCAGTACTTC

d_gene: NA
j_gene: TRBJ2-3
abundance: few
v_gene: TRBV7-2
CDR3aa: CASSPGFTAATDTQYF
CDR3nt: TGTGCCAGCAGCCCAGGGTTTACGGCCGCCACAGATACGCAGTATTTT

d_gene: NA
j_gene: TRBJ1-1
abundance: many
v_gene: TRBV28
CDR3aa: CASLEVNTEAFF
CDR3nt: TGTGCCAGCCTGGAGGTGAACACTGAAGCTTTCTTT

d_gene: TRBD1
j_gene: TRBJ2-1
abundance: NA
v_gene: TRBV7-2
CDR3aa: CASSTRDRDEQFF
CDR3nt: TGTGCCAGCAGCACCCGGGACAGGGATGAGCAGTTCTTC